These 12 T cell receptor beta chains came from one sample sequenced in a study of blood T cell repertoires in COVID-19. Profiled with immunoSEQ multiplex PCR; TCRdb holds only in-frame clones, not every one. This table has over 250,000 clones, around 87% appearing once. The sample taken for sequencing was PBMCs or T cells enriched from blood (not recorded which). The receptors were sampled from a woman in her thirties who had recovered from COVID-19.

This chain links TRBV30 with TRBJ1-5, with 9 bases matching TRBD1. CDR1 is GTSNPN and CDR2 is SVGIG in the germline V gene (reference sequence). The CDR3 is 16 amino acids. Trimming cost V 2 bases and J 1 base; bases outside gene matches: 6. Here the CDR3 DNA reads TGTGCCTGGAGTACAGGGACAGGGTCGAGCAATCAGCCCCAGCATTTT. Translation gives CAWSTGTGSSNQPQHF.

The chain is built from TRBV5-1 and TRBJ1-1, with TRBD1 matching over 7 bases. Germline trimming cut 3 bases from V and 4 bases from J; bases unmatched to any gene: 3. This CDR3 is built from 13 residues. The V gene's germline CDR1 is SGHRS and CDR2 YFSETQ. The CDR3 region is CASSWDRGTEAFF. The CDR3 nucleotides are TGCGCCAGCAGCTGGGACAGAGGCACTGAAGCTTTCTTT.

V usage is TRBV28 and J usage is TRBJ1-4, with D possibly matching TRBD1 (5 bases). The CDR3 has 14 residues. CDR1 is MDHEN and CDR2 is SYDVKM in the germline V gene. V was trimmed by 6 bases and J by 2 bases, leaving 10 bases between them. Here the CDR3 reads CASRAGITNEKLFF. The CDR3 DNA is TGTGCCAGCAGAGCAGGGATTACTAATGAAAAACTGTTTTTT.

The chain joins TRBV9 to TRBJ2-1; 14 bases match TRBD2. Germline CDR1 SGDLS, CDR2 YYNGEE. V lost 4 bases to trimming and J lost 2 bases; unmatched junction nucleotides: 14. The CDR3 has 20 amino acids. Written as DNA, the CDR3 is TGTGCCAGCAGCAGACAGACCGGGACTAGCGGGGGCCTTACCTACAATGAGCAGTTCTTC. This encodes CASSRQTGTSGGLTYNEQFF.

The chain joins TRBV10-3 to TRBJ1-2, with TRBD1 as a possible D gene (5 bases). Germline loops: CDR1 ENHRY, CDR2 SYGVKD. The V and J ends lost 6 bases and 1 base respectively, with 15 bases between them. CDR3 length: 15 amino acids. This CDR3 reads CAISPGGGRNYGYTF. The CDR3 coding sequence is TGTGCCATCAGCCCTGGGGGAGGACGTAACTATGGCTACACCTTC.

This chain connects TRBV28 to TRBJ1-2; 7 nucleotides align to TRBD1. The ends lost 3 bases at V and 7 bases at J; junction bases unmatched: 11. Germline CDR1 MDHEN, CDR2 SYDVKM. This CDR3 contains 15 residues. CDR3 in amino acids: CASSFRITGEGGYTF. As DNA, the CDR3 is TGTGCCAGCAGTTTTCGTATAACAGGGGAAGGTGGCTACACCTTC.

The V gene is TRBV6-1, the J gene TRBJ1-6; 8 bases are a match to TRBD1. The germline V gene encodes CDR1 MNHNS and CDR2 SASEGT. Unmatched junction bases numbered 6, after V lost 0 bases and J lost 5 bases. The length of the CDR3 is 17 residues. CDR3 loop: CASSEAFPGQDNSPLHF. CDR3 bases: TGTGCCAGCAGTGAAGCTTTTCCGGGACAGGATAATTCACCCCTCCACTTT.

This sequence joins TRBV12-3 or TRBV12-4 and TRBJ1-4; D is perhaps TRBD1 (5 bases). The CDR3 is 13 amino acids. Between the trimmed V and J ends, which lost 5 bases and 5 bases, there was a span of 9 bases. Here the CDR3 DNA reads TGTGCCAGCAGTAAATCAGGGAATGAAAAACTGTTTTTT. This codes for CASSKSGNEKLFF.

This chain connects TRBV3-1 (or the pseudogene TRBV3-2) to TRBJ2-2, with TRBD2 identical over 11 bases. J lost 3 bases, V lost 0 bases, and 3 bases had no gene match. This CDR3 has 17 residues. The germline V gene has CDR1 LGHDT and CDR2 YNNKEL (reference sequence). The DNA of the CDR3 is TGTGCCAGCAGCCAAGAGCTTAGCGGGGGGGACACCGGGGAGCTGTTTTTT. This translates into CASSQELSGGDTGELFF.

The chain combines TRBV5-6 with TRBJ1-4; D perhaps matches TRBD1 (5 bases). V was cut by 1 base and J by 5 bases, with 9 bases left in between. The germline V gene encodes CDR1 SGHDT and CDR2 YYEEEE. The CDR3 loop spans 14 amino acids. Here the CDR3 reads CASSLLQGNEKLFF. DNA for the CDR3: TGTGCCAGCAGCTTGTTGCAGGGAAATGAAAAACTGTTTTTT.

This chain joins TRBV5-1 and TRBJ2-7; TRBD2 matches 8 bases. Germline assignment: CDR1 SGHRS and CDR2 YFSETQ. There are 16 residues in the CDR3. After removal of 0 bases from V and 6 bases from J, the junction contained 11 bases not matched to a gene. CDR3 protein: CASSLAVGGTRGEQYF. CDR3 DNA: TGCGCCAGCAGCTTGGCCGTGGGTGGGACTAGGGGCGAGCAGTACTTC.

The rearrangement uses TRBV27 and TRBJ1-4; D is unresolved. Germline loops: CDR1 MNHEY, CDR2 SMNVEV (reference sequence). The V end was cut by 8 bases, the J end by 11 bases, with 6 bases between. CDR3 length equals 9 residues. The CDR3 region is CASPEKLFF. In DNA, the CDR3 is TGTGCCAGCCCGGAGAAACTGTTTTTT. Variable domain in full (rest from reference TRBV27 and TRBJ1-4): EAQVTQNPRYLITVTGKKLTVTCSQNMNHEYMSWYRQDPGLGLRQIYYSMNVEVTDKGDVPEGYKVSRKEKRNFPLILESPSPNQTSLYFCASPEKLFFGSGTQLSVL.